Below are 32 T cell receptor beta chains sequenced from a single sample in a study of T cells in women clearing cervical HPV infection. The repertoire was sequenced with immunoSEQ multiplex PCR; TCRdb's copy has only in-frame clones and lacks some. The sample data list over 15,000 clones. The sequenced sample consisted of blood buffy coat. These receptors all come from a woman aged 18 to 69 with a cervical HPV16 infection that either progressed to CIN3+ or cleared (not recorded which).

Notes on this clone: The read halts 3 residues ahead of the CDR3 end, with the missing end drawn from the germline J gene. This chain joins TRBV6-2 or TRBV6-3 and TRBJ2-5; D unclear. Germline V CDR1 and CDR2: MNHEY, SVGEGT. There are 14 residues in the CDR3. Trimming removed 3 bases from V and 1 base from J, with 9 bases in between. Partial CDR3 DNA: TGTGCCAGCAGTTATTGGGCCACCCAAGAGACC. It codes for CASSYWATQET. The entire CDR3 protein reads CASSYWATQETQYF.

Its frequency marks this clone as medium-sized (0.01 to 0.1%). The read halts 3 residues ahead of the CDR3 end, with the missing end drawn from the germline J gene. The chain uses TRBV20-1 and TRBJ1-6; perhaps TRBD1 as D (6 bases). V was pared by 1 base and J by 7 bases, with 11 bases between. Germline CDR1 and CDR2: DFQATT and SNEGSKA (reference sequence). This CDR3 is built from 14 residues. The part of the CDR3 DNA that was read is TGCAGTGCTAGAGTGGGACACCGAAATTCACCC. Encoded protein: CSARVGHRNSP. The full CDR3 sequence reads CSARVGHRNSPLHF.

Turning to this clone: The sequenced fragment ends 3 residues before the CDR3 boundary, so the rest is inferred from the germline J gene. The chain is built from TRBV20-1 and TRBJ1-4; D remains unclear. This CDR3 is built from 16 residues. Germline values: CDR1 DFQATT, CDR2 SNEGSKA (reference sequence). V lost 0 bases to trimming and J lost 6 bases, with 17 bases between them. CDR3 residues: CSARDLLSLSDEKLFF. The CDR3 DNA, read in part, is TGCAGTGCTAGAGATCTCCTAAGCCTCTCGGATGAAAAA.

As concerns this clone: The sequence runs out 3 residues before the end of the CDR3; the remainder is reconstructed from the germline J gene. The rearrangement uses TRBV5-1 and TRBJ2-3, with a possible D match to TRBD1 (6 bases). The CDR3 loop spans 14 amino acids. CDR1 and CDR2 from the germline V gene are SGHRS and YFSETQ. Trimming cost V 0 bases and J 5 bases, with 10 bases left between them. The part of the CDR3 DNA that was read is TGCGCCAGCAGCTTGGAAATACAGGGAGATACG. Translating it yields CASSLEIQGDT. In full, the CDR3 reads CASSLEIQGDTQYF.

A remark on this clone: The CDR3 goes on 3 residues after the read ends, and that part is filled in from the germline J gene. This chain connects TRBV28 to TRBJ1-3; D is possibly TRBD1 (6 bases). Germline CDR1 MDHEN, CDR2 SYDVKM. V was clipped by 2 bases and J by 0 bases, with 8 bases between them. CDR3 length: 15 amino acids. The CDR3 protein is CASSLTGPSGNTIYF. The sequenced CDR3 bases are TGTGCCAGCAGTTTAACAGGGCCCTCTGGAAACACC.

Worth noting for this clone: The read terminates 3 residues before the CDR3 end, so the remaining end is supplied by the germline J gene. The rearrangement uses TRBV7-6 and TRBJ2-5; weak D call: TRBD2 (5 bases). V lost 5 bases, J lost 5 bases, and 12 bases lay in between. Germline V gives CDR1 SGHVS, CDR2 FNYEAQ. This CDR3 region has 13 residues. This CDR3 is CASSQQSGETQYF. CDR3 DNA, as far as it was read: TGTGCCAGCAGCCAACAGTCGGGGGAGACC. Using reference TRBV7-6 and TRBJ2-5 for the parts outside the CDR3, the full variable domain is GAGVSQSPRYKVTKRGQDVALRCDPISGHVSLYWYRQALGQGPEFLTYFNYEAQQDKSGLPNDRFSAERPEGSISTLTIQRTEQRDSAMYRCASSQQSGETQYFGPGTRLLVL.

The CDR3 bases that were read are TGTGCCAGCGCGTGGGAGCGGGGGGCCATGGATGAG. It is translated as CASAWERGAMDE. The CDR3 reads in full as CASAWERGAMDEQFF. The chain carries TRBV2 and TRBJ2-1, with 9 positions matching TRBD2. The read gets to within 3 residues of the CDR3 end, and the germline J gene fills in the rest. The CDR3 is 15 residues long. V gave up 8 bases and J gave up 8 bases; unmatched junction bases: 13. Germline CDR1 reads SNHLY; CDR2 reads FYNNEI.

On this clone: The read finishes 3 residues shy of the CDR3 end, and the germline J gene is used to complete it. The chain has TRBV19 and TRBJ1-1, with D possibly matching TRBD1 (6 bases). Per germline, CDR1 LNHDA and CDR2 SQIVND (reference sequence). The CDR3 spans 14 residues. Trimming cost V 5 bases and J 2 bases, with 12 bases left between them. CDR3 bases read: TGTGCCAGTAGTGGACAGTTTTCTAACACTGAA. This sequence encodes CASSGQFSNTE. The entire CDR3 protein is CASSGQFSNTEAFF.

The CDR3 DNA, read in part, is TGTGCCAGCAGCCGAAGTCCGGGACAAGCTAGCTATGGC. It specifies CASSRSPGQASYG. In full, the CDR3 reads CASSRSPGQASYGYTF. This sequence joins TRBV13 and TRBJ1-2; D is perhaps TRBD1 (6 bases). The read ends 3 residues shy of where the CDR3 ends; the end is completed using the germline J gene. The CDR3 extends over 16 amino acids. The V and J ends lost 5 bases and 4 bases respectively, with 20 bases between them. Germline CDR1 PRHDT, CDR2 FYEKMQ (reference sequence).

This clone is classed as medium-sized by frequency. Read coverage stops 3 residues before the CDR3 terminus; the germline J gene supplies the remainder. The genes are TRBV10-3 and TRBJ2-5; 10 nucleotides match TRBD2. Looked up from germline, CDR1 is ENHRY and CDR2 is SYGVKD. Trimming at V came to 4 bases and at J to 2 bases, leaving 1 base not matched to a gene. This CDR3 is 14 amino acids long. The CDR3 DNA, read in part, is TGTGCCATCAGTGCTAGCGGGGGACAAGAGACC. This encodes CAISASGGQET. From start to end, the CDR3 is CAISASGGQETQYF.

The CDR3 region is CASSKAGGSDTAFF. CDR3 DNA (partial): TGTGCCAGCTCCAAAGCGGGGGGGTCAGATACG. The rearrangement links TRBV18 to TRBJ1-1; D is possibly TRBD1 (5 bases). The sequenced fragment ends 3 residues before the CDR3 boundary, so the rest is inferred from the germline J gene. The CDR3 loop spans 14 amino acids. Per germline, CDR1 KGHSH and CDR2 LQKENI.

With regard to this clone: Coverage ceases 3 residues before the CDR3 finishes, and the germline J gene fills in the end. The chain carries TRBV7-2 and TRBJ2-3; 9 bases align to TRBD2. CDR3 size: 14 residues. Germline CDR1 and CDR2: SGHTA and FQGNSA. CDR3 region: CASSTHSGGGTQYF. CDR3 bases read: TGTGCCAGCAGCACCCATAGCGGGGGCGGGACG.

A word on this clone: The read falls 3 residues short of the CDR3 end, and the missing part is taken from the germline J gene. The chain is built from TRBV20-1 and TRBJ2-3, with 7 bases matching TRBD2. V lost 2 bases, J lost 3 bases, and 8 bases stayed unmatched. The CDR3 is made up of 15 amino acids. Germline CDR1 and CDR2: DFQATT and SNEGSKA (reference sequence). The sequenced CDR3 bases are TGCAGTGCTAGATTGACCCGGGGGGAAACAGATACG. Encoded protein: CSARLTRGETDT. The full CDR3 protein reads CSARLTRGETDTQYF.

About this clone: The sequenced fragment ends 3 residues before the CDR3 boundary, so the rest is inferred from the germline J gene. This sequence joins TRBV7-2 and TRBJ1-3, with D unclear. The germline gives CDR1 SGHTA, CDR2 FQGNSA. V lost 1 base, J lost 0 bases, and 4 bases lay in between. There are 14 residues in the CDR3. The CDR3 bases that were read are TGTGCCAGCAGCTTAGGCAGCTCTGGAAACACC. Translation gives CASSLGSSGNT. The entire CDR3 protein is CASSLGSSGNTIYF.

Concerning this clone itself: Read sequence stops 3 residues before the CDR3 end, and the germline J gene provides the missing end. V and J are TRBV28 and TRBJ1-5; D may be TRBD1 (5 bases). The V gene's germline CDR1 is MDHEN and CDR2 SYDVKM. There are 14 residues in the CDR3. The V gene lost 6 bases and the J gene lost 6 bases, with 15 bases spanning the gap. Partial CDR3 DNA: TGTGCCAGCAGAAGGTCAGGGATGCCTCAGCCC. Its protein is CASRRSGMPQP. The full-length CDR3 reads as CASRRSGMPQPQHF.

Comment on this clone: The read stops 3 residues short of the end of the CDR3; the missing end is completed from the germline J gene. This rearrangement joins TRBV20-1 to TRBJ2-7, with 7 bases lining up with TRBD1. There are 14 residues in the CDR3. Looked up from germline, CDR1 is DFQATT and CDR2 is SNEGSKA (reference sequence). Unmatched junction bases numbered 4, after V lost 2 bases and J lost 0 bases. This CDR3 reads CSARLDRSSYEQYF. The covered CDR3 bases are TGCAGTGCTAGATTGGACAGGAGCTCCTACGAG.

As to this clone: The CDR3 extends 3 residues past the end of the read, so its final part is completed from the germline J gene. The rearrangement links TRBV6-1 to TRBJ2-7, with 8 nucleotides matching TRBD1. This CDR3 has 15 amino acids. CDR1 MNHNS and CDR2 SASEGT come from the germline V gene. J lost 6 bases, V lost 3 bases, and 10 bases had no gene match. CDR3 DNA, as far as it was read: TGTGCCAGCAGTGAGGACAGGGCCTTGACGGTCGAG. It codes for CASSEDRALTVE. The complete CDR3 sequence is CASSEDRALTVEQYF.

CDR3 amino acids: CASSDSGGAYNEQFF. The part of the CDR3 DNA that was read is TGTGCCAGTAGTGATAGCGGGGGCGCCTACAATGAG. V gene TRBV19 combines with J gene TRBJ2-1; 9 nucleotides match TRBD2. The DNA ends 3 residues before the CDR3 does, and the rest of the CDR3 is filled in from the germline J gene. The CDR3 length is 15 residues. Germline assignment: CDR1 LNHDA and CDR2 SQIVND (reference sequence). Unmatched junction bases numbered 4, after V lost 5 bases and J lost 2 bases. Based on the CDR3 plus reference TRBV19 and TRBJ2-1, the full variable domain is DGGITQSPKYLFRKEGQNVTLSCEQNLNHDAMYWYRQDPGQGLRLIYYSQIVNDFQKGDIAEGYSVSREKKESFPLTVTSAQKNPTAFYLCASSDSGGAYNEQFFGPGTRLTVL.

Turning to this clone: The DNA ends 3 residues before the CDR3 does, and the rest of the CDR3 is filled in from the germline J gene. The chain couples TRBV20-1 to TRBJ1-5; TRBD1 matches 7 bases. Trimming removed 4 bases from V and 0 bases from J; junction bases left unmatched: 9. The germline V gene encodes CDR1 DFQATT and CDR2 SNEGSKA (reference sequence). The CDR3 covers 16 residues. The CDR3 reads CSATDRDSYSNQPQHF. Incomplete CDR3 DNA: TGCAGTGCTACAGACAGGGACTCTTATAGCAATCAGCCC.

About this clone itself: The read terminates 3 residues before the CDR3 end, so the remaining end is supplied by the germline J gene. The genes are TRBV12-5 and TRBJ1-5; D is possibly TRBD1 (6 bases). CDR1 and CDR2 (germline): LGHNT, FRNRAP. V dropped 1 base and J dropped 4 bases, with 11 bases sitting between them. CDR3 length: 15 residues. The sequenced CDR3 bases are TGTGCTAGTGGTTTGGGGGACACGGGGAATCAGCCC. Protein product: CASGLGDTGNQP. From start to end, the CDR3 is CASGLGDTGNQPQHF. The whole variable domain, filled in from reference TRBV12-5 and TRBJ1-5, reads DARVTQTPRHKVTEMGQEVTMRCQPILGHNTVFWYRQTMMQGLELLAYFRNRAPLDDSGMPKDRFSAEMPDATLATLKIQPSEPRDSAVYFCASGLGDTGNQPQHFGDGTRLSIL.

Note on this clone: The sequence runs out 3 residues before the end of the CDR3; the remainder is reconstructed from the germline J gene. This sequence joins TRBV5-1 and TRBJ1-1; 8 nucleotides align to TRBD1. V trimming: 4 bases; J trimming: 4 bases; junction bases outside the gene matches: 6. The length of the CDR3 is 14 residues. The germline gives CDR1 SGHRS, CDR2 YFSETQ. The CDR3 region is CASSKTGGGTEAFF. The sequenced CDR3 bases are TGCGCCAGCAGCAAAACAGGGGGTGGCACTGAA.

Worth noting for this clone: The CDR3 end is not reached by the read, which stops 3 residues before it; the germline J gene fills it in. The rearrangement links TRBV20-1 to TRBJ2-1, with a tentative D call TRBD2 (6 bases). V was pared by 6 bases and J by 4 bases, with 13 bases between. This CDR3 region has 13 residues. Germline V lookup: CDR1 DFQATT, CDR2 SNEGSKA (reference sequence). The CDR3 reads CSARGGAYNEQFF. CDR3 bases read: TGCAGTGCCCGGGGCGGGGCTTACAATGAG.

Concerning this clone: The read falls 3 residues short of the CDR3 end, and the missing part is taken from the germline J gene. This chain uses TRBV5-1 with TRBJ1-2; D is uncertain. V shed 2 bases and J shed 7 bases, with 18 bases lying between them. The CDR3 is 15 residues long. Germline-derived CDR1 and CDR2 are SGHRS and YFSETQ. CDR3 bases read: TGCGCCAGCAGCTTTGAGGCAGGTCTTCGGGGTGGC. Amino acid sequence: CASSFEAGLRGG. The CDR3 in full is CASSFEAGLRGGYTF.

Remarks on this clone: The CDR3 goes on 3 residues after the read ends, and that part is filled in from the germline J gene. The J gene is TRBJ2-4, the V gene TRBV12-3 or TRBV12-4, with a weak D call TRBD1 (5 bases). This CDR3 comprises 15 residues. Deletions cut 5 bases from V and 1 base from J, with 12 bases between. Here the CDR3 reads CASSPFGAAKNIQYF. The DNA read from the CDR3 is TGTGCCAGCAGTCCATTTGGGGCCGCCAAAAACATT.

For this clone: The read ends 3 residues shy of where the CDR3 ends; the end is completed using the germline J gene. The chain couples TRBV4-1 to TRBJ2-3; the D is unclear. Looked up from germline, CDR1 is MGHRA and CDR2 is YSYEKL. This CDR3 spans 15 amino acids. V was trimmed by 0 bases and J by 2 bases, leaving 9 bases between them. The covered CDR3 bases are TGCGCCAGCAGCCAAGAGGCTAGACTCACAGATACG. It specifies CASSQEARLTDT. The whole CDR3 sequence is CASSQEARLTDTQYF.

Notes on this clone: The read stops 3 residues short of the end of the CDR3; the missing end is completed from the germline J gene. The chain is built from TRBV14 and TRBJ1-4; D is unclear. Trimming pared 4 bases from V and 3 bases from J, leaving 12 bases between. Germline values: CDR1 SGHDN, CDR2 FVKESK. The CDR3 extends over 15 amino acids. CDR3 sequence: CASSPTLQANEKLFF. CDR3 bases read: TGTGCCAGCAGCCCTACCCTTCAGGCTAATGAAAAA.

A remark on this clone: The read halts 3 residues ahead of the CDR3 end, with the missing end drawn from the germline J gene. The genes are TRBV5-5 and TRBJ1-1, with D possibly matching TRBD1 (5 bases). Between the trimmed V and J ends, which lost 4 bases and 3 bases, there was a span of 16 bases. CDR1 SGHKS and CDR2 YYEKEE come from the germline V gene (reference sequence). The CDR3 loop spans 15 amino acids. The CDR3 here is CASSPAGLSDTEAFF. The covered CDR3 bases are TGTGCCAGCAGCCCTGCAGGGTTATCGGACACTGAA. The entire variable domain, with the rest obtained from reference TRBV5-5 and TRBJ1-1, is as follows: DAGVTQSPTHLIKTRGQQVTLRCSPISGHKSVSWYQQVLGQGPQFIFQYYEKEERGRGNFPDRFSARQFPNYSSELNVNALLLGDSALYLCASSPAGLSDTEAFFGQGTRLTVV.

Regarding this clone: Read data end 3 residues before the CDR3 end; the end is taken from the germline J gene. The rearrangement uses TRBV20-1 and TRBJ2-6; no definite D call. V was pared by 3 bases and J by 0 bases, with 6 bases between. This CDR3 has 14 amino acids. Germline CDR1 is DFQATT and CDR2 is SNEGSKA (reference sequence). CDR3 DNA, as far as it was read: TGCAGTGCTAGGGCGGTCTCTGGGGCCAACGTC. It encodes CSARAVSGANV. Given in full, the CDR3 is CSARAVSGANVLTF.

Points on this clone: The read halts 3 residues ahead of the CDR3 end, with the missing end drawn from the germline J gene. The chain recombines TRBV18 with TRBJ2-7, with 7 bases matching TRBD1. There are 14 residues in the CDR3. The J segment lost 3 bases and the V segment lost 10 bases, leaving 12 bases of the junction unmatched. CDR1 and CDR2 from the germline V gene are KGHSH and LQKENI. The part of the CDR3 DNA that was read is TGTGCCACCTCCCCTCGACAGGGTATCTACGAG. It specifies CATSPRQGIYE. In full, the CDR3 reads CATSPRQGIYEQYF. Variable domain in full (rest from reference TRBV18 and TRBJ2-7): NAGVMQNPRHLVRRRGQEARLRCSPMKGHSHVYWYRQLPEEGLKFMVYLQKENIIDESGMPKERFSAEFPKEGPSILRIQQVVRGDSAAYFCATSPRQGIYEQYFGPGTRLTVT.

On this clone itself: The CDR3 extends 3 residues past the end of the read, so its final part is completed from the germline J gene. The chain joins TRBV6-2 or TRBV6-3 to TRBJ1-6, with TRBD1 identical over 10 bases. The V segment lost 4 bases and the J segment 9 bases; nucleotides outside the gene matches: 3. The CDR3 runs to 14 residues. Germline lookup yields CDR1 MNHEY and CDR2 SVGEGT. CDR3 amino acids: CASSLRTGGSPLHF. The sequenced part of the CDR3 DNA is TGTGCCAGCAGTTTGCGGACAGGGGGTTCACCC.

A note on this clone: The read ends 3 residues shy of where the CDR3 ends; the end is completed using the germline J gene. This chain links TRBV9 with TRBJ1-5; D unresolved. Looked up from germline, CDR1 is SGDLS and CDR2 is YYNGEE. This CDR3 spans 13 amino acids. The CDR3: CASSSVAASPQHF. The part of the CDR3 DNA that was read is TGTGCCAGCAGCTCCGTGGCGGCTTCCCCC.

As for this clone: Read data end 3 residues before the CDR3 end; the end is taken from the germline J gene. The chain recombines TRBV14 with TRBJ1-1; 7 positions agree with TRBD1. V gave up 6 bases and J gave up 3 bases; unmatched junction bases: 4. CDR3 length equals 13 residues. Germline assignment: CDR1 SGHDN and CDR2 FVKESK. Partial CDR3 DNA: TGTGCCAGCAGATGGGACAGCCACACTGAA. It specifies CASRWDSHTE. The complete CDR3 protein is CASRWDSHTEAFF.